Listed below are T cell receptor beta chains from one sample, sequenced in a study of T cells after yellow fever vaccination. TCRdb independently ran MiXCR on the 5' RACE reads; one entry per CDR3 protein. Of tens of thousands of distinct CDR3 sequences in the sample, roughly 7.5% are singletons; the top ten hold roughly 31%. The input for sequencing was CD8+ T cells sorted from PBMCs, taken roughly 14 days after the first yellow fever vaccination. The source is a man aged 18 to 30 who received the YFV17D yellow fever vaccine. Both conserved end residues are part of each CDR3. The D gene is left open where the match is weak. Size values are once, few and many counts, or a class for expanded clones, and some rows have none.

CDR3: CASSPVDRRNYNEQFF
DNA: TGTGCCAGCAGTCCGGTGGACAGGAGGAACTACAATGAGCAGTTCTTC
size: many
J: TRBJ2-1
V: TRBV12-3/TRBV12-4
D: TRBD1

CDR3: CASSPKRADANQPQHF
DNA: TGTGCCAGCTCACCAAAGAGGGCGGATGCCAATCAGCCCCAGCATTTT
size: .
J: TRBJ1-5
V: TRBV18
D: .

CDR3: CASSIDQGSDQYF
DNA: TGTGCCAGTAGTATAGACCAGGGGTCGGACCAGTACTTC
size: many
J: TRBJ2-5
V: TRBV19
D: .

CDR3: CASSFGASYEQYF
DNA: TGTGCCAGCAGTTTCGGGGCATCCTACGAGCAGTACTTC
size: many
J: TRBJ2-7
V: TRBV27
D: .

CDR3: CASSILNTGELFF
DNA: TGTGCCAGTAGTATCCTGAACACCGGGGAGCTGTTTTTT
size: many
J: TRBJ2-2
V: TRBV19
D: .

CDR3: CASSPERTGEETQYF
DNA: TGTGCCAGCAGTCCCGAGCGGACAGGAGAAGAGACCCAGTACTTC
size: many
J: TRBJ2-5
V: TRBV12-3/TRBV12-4
D: TRBD1

CDR3: CASSQDFRVEKEQYF
DNA: TGTGCCAGCAGCCAAGACTTCAGGGTTGAAAAGGAGCAGTACTTC
size: many
J: TRBJ2-7
V: TRBV4-2
D: .

CDR3: CASSLEGYGTPAEAFF
DNA: TGTGCCAGCAGCTTGGAAGGGTACGGGACGCCGGCTGAAGCTTTCTTT
size: hyperexpanded
J: TRBJ1-1
V: TRBV5-6
D: .

CDR3: CASSLADFYNEQFF
DNA: TGTGCCAGCAGCTTGGCCGACTTCTACAATGAGCAGTTCTTC
size: .
J: TRBJ2-1
V: TRBV5-6
D: .

CDR3: CASSRDGLRSQADTQYF
DNA: TGTGCCAGCAGCCGAGACGGACTTAGGTCCCAAGCAGATACGCAGTATTTT
size: many
J: TRBJ2-3
V: TRBV4-2
D: .

CDR3: CASSQDSVSGQGDTQYF
DNA: TGCGCCAGCAGCCAAGATTCAGTTAGCGGGCAGGGAGATACGCAGTATTTT
size: many
J: TRBJ2-3
V: TRBV4-3
D: TRBD2

CDR3: CASVGGLDYNEQFF
DNA: TGTGCCAGCGTGGGGGGCTTAGACTACAATGAGCAGTTCTTC
size: many
J: TRBJ2-1
V: TRBV12-3/TRBV12-4
D: .

CDR3: CASSFGNRAGRNTEAFF
DNA: TGTGCCAGCAGCTTTGGGAACCGAGCAGGGAGGAACACTGAAGCTTTCTTT
size: many
J: TRBJ1-1
V: TRBV7-9
D: .

CDR3: CASSQEWTSGEETQYF
DNA: TGTGCCAGCAGCCAAGAATGGACTAGCGGGGAAGAGACCCAGTACTTC
size: many
J: TRBJ2-5
V: TRBV4-2
D: TRBD2

CDR3: CASSLSRDRDYGYTF
DNA: TGTGCCAGCAGCTTATCCCGCGACAGGGACTATGGCTACACCTTC
size: .
J: TRBJ1-2
V: TRBV7-9
D: TRBD1

CDR3: CSVEQRDRETGELFF
DNA: TGCAGCGTTGAACAACGGGACAGGGAAACCGGGGAGCTGTTTTTT
size: many
J: TRBJ2-2
V: TRBV29-1
D: TRBD1

CDR3: CASSHGTSGGHFIYEQYF
DNA: TGTGCCAGCAGCCATGGGACTAGCGGGGGCCACTTTATCTACGAGCAGTACTTC
size: .
J: TRBJ2-7
V: TRBV4-2
D: TRBD2

CDR3: CASRGQGAVFRNSYNEQFF
DNA: TGTGCCAGCAGAGGACAGGGAGCAGTCTTCCGGAATTCCTACAATGAGCAGTTCTTC
size: .
J: TRBJ2-1
V: TRBV25-1
D: TRBD1

CDR3: CASSLSGDRVYQGPQETQYF
DNA: TGTGCCAGCAGCTTAAGTGGGGACAGGGTATACCAGGGGCCCCAAGAGACCCAGTACTTC
size: many
J: TRBJ2-5
V: TRBV7-8
D: TRBD1

CDR3: CASSQGTTVTDTQYF
DNA: TGCGCCAGCAGCCAGGGGACTACGGTCACAGATACGCAGTATTTT
size: few
J: TRBJ2-3
V: TRBV4-3
D: TRBD2

CDR3: CASSYAGTGRETQYF
DNA: TGTGCCAGCAGTTATGCCGGGACAGGAAGAGAGACCCAGTACTTC
size: many
J: TRBJ2-5
V: TRBV6-5
D: TRBD1

CDR3: CASSLVGIMNYGYTF
DNA: TGTGCCAGCAGCTTGGTCGGGATTATGAACTATGGCTACACCTTC
size: many
J: TRBJ1-2
V: TRBV5-5
D: .

CDR3: CASSLGAEANYGYTF
DNA: TGTGCCAGCAGCTTAGGTGCAGAAGCTAACTATGGCTACACCTTC
size: many
J: TRBJ1-2
V: TRBV7-6
D: .

CDR3: CSVAGRPNTIYF
DNA: TGCAGCGTTGCGGGCAGACCAAACACCATATATTTT
size: many
J: TRBJ1-3
V: TRBV29-1
D: .

CDR3: CATSRTPQGSQPQHF
DNA: TGTGCCACCAGCAGGACCCCACAGGGGTCTCAGCCCCAGCATTTT
size: .
J: TRBJ1-5
V: TRBV15
D: TRBD1

CDR3: CASSYGRDGVNEQFF
DNA: TGTGCCAGCAGTTATGGCAGGGATGGTGTCAATGAGCAGTTCTTC
size: many
J: TRBJ2-1
V: TRBV6-2/TRBV6-3
D: .

CDR3: CASREGFAGEKLFF
DNA: TGTGCCAGCAGGGAAGGGTTTGCGGGTGAAAAACTGTTTTTT
size: many
J: TRBJ1-4
V: TRBV11-2
D: .

CDR3: CASGSGTSAGELFF
DNA: TGTGCCAGCGGCTCCGGGACTAGCGCCGGGGAGCTGTTTTTT
size: many
J: TRBJ2-2
V: TRBV9
D: TRBD2

CDR3: CSARGLAGSSYEQYF
DNA: TGCAGTGCTCGAGGACTAGCGGGGAGCTCCTACGAGCAGTACTTC
size: many
J: TRBJ2-7
V: TRBV20-1
D: TRBD2

CDR3: CASSLIGAEPLHF
DNA: TGTGCCAGCAGTCTTATCGGGGCGGAGCCCCTCCACTTT
size: many
J: TRBJ1-6
V: TRBV7-9
D: .

CDR3: CASSSNRGRDNEQFF
DNA: TGTGCCAGCAGCTCTAACAGGGGGCGTGACAATGAGCAGTTCTTC
size: .
J: TRBJ2-1
V: TRBV7-3
D: TRBD1

CDR3: CASSLWNRGDYGYTF
DNA: TGTGCCAGCAGCTTGTGGAACAGGGGTGACTATGGCTACACCTTC
size: many
J: TRBJ1-2
V: TRBV7-9
D: TRBD1

CDR3: CASSPIGQGVVGKLFF
DNA: TGTGCCAGCAGCCCGATTGGACAGGGAGTAGTCGGAAAACTGTTTTTT
size: .
J: TRBJ1-4
V: TRBV4-2
D: TRBD1

CDR3: CASSLSSSGANVLTF
DNA: TGTGCCAGCAGTTTATCCTCCTCTGGGGCCAACGTCCTGACTTTC
size: few
J: TRBJ2-6
V: TRBV27
D: .

CDR3: CASSLIPNSNQPQHF
DNA: TGTGCCAGCAGCTTGATTCCCAATAGCAATCAGCCCCAGCATTTT
size: many
J: TRBJ1-5
V: TRBV7-2
D: .

CDR3: CASSYAGGTTGELFF
DNA: TGTGCCAGCAGTTACGCGGGGGGCACCACCGGGGAGCTGTTTTTT
size: many
J: TRBJ2-2
V: TRBV6-5
D: TRBD2

CDR3: CSVESDRRGYTF
DNA: TGCAGCGTTGAAAGCGATAGAAGGGGCTACACCTTC
size: many
J: TRBJ1-2
V: TRBV29-1
D: .

CDR3: CASSPGQGPDTQYF
DNA: TGTGCTAGCAGCCCGGGACAGGGCCCAGATACGCAGTATTTT
size: .
J: TRBJ2-3
V: TRBV7-7
D: TRBD1

CDR3: CCARDRWGEEHGYTF
DNA: TGCTGTGCTAGAGATCGCTGGGGCGAGGAACATGGCTACACCTTC
size: few
J: TRBJ1-2
V: TRBV20-1
D: .

CDR3: CASSSGTGLGNTIYF
DNA: TGTGCCAGCAGCTCCGGGACAGGGTTAGGAAACACCATATATTTT
size: many
J: TRBJ1-3
V: TRBV7-9
D: TRBD1

CDR3: CASSQATGDLDPYNEQFF
DNA: TGCGCCAGCAGCCAGGCCACAGGGGACCTGGACCCCTACAATGAGCAGTTCTTC
size: many
J: TRBJ2-1
V: TRBV4-3
D: TRBD1

CDR3: CASSPGTAYSNQPQHF
DNA: TGCGCCAGCAGCCCAGGGACGGCATATAGCAATCAGCCCCAGCATTTT
size: .
J: TRBJ1-5
V: TRBV5-1
D: .

CDR3: CASSLGQGQETQYF
DNA: TGCGCCAGCAGCCTAGGACAGGGGCAAGAGACCCAGTACTTC
size: many
J: TRBJ2-5
V: TRBV5-1
D: TRBD1

CDR3: CASSLKFQVRGGPDTQYF
DNA: TGTGCCAGCAGCTTAAAGTTTCAGGTGCGGGGGGGCCCAGATACGCAGTATTTT
size: many
J: TRBJ2-3
V: TRBV11-2
D: TRBD2

CDR3: CASSFGGAPYNEQFF
DNA: TGTGCCAGCAGTTTTGGGGGGGCGCCGTACAATGAGCAGTTCTTC
size: many
J: TRBJ2-1
V: TRBV7-3
D: .

CDR3: CASSQEPGGLWANVLTF
DNA: TGTGCCAGCAGCCAAGAACCAGGGGGCCTCTGGGCCAACGTCCTGACTTTC
size: many
J: TRBJ2-6
V: TRBV11-2
D: TRBD1

CDR3: CSVDPRTSGDRDTQYF
DNA: TGCAGCGTTGACCCCAGGACTAGCGGGGACCGAGATACGCAGTATTTT
size: many
J: TRBJ2-3
V: TRBV29-1
D: TRBD2

CDR3: CASSQVEARSNEQFF
DNA: TGCGCCAGCAGCCAAGTCGAAGCCCGATCGAATGAGCAGTTCTTC
size: many
J: TRBJ2-1
V: TRBV4-1
D: .

CDR3: CASSWFTRVGELFF
DNA: TGTGCCAGCAGTTGGTTCACTAGGGTCGGGGAGCTGTTTTTT
size: many
J: TRBJ2-2
V: TRBV27
D: .